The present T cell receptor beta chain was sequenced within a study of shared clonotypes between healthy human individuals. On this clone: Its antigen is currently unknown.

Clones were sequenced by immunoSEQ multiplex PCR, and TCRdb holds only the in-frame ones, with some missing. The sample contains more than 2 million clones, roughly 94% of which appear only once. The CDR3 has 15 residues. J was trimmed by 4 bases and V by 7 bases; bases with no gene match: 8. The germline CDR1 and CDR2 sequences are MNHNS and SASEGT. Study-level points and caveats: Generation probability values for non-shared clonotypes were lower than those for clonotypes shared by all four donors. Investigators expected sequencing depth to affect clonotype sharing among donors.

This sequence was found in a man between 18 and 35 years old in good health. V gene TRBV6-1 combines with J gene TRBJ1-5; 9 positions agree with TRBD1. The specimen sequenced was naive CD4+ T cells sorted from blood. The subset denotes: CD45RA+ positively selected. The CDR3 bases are TGTGCCAGCAAAAGGACAGGGGATCGTAATCAGCCCCAGCATTTT. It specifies CASKRTGDRNQPQHF.